Below, 12 T cell receptor beta chains from the same sample are listed, as sequenced in a study of identifying expanded T cells in peripheral blood. The data were produced by immunoSEQ multiplex PCR, yet TCRdb's version contains in-frame clones alone and is incomplete. Among some 91,000 clones listed, 88% were seen once. The sequenced material came from blood. These receptors all stem from a person aged 18-70 years in good health.

This sequence joins TRBV7-8 and TRBJ2-3, with TRBD1 matching 10 bases. J lost 6 bases, V lost 5 bases, and 11 bases had no gene match. Germline V CDR1 and CDR2: SGHVS, FQNEAQ. The CDR3 runs to 16 residues. The DNA of the CDR3 is TGTGCCAGCAGCCCACCGGGACAGGGGTTTAGGGATACGCAGTATTTT. It yields the protein CASSPPGQGFRDTQYF.

The chain is built from TRBV2 and TRBJ2-5, with TRBD2 matching over 7 bases. J lost 8 bases, V lost 2 bases, and 17 bases had no gene match. Germline V lookup: CDR1 SNHLY, CDR2 FYNNEI. This CDR3 has 17 residues. The CDR3 DNA reads TGTGCCAGCAGTGAATTCCCCGCCGCGGGGGATTGGGGTACCCAGTACTTC. As protein: CASSEFPAAGDWGTQYF. Using reference TRBV2 and TRBJ2-5 for the parts outside the CDR3, the full variable domain is EPEVTQTPSHQVTQMGQEVILRCVPISNHLYFYWYRQILGQKVEFLVSFYNNEISEKSEIFDDQFSVERPDGSNFTLKIRSTKLEDSAMYFCASSEFPAAGDWGTQYFGPGTRLLVL.

The chain has TRBV6-6 and TRBJ1-2; D may be TRBD1 (5 bases). Trimming stripped 6 bases from V and 7 bases from J, with 15 bases between. CDR3 length: 13 amino acids. In germline, CDR1 is MNHNY, CDR2 SVGAGI (reference sequence). CDR3 residues: CASRRGFQSGYTF. DNA of the CDR3: TGTGCCAGCAGGCGGGGCTTCCAAAGTGGCTACACCTTC.

The chain carries TRBV4-1 and TRBJ2-1; 16 bases agree with TRBD2. Trimming at V came to 8 bases and at J to 12 bases, leaving 1 base not matched to a gene. The CDR3 extends over 12 amino acids. Germline V gene lookup returns CDR1 MGHRA and CDR2 YSYEKL. The CDR3 nucleotides are TGCGCCAGCGGGACTAGCGGGGGGGGGCAGTTCTTC. The encoded protein is CASGTSGGGQFF.

The chain employs TRBV19 and TRBJ2-3; the D gene is possibly TRBD2 (6 bases). Germline lookup yields CDR1 LNHDA and CDR2 SQIVND (reference sequence). The CDR3 consists of 13 residues. The CDR3 DNA reads TGTGCGATAGGGGACTTGAGCACAGATACGCAGTATTTT. This gives the protein CAIGDLSTDTQYF. The full variable domain, its missing parts supplied by reference TRBV19 and TRBJ2-3, is DGGITQSPKYLFRKEGQNVTLSCEQNLNHDAMYWYRQDPGQGLRLIYYSQIVNDFQKGDIAEGYSVSREKKESFPLTVTSAQKNPTAFYLCAIGDLSTDTQYFGPGTRLTVL.

CDR3: CASSLSAGAPSSYEQYF. For the CDR3, the DNA is TGTGCCAGCAGTTTATCCGCTGGGGCGCCGAGCTCCTACGAGCAGTACTTC. The rearrangement links TRBV27 to TRBJ2-7, with D maybe TRBD1 (5 bases). The germline CDR1 and CDR2 sequences are MNHEY and SMNVEV (reference sequence). Deletions cut 0 bases from V and 0 bases from J, with 15 bases between. This CDR3 is built from 17 residues.

This clone was recorded once. The chain couples TRBV6-6 to TRBJ1-5, with 9 bases lining up with TRBD1. The CDR3 is 14 amino acids. CDR1 and CDR2 from the germline V gene are MNHNY and SVGAGI (reference sequence). V lost 6 bases to trimming and J lost 4 bases; unmatched junction nucleotides: 4. The CDR3 sequence: CASSRQGGNQPQHF. In nucleotides, the CDR3 is TGTGCCAGCAGCAGACAGGGGGGAAATCAGCCCCAGCATTTT.

This chain uses TRBV28 with TRBJ2-1, with D possibly being TRBD2 (7 bases). Per the germline V gene, CDR1 is MDHEN and CDR2 is SYDVKM. V shed 7 bases and J shed 13 bases, with 17 bases lying between them. The CDR3 sequence is 12 residues long. The CDR3 DNA sequence: TGTGCCAGCAATCCTAGGGGGAGGGTTCAGTTCTTC. Its translation: CASNPRGRVQFF.

The chain links TRBV7-2 to TRBJ1-2; D ambiguous. Germline V gene lookup returns CDR1 SGHTA and CDR2 FQGNSA. This CDR3 has 14 amino acids. V shed 2 bases and J shed 3 bases, with 10 bases lying between them. The CDR3 protein is CASSLMTEYYGYTF. The CDR3 coding sequence is TGTGCCAGCAGCTTAATGACGGAATACTATGGCTACACCTTC. Together with reference TRBV7-2 and TRBJ1-2, the CDR3 gives the full variable domain: GAGVSQSPSNKVTEKGKDVELRCDPISGHTALYWYRQSLGQGLEFLIYFQGNSAPDKSGLPSDRFSAERTGGSVSTLTIQRTQQEDSAVYLCASSLMTEYYGYTFGSGTRLTVV.

The V call is TRBV18, the J call TRBJ1-4; D perhaps matches TRBD1 (5 bases). V lost 4 bases, J lost 8 bases, and 11 bases lay in between. This CDR3 region has 13 residues. Germline V gene sequence: CDR1 KGHSH, CDR2 LQKENI. The CDR3 reads CASSQGREEKLFF. CDR3 nucleotide sequence: TGTGCCAGCTCACAGGGGCGGGAGGAAAAACTGTTTTTT.

The rearrangement joins TRBV11-3 to TRBJ2-1, with D unresolved. CDR3 size: 18 residues. Germline V CDR1 and CDR2: SGHNT, YENEEA. Trimming took off 2 bases at V and 0 bases at J, with 17 bases between the two ends. CDR3 sequence reads: CASSLNPAGHSSYNEQFF. In nucleotides, the CDR3 is TGTGCCAGCAGCTTAAACCCCGCCGGGCACAGCTCCTACAATGAGCAGTTCTTC.

This chain connects TRBV27 to TRBJ1-1; D gene uncertain. Germline CDR1 reads MNHEY; CDR2 reads SMNVEV (reference sequence). This CDR3 comprises 13 residues. Between the trimmed V and J ends, which lost 7 bases and 2 bases, there was a span of 11 bases. Here the CDR3 reads CASTTSLNTEAFF. For the CDR3, the DNA is TGTGCCAGCACTACCTCCTTAAACACTGAAGCTTTCTTT.